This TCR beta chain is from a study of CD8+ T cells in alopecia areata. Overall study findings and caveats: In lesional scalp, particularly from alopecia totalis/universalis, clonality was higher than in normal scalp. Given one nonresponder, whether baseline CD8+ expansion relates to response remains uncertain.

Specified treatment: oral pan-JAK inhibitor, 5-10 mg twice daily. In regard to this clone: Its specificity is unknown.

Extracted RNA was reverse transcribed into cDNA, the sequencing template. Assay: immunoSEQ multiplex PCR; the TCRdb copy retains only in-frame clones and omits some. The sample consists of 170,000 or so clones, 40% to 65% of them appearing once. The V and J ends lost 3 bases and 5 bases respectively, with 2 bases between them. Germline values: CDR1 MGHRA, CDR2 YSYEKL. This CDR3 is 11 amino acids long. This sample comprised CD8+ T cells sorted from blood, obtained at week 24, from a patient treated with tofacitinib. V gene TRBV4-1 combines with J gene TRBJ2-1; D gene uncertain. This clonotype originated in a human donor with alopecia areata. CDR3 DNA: TGCGCCAGCAGCCACAACAATGAGCAGTTCTTC. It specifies CASSHNNEQFF.